This TCR beta chain came from a study of blood T cells in healthy people across ages. The V gene end was trimmed by 5 bases and the J gene end by 6 bases; junction bases not matched to a gene: 5. This CDR3 has 13 residues. Germline CDR1 is LNHDA and CDR2 is SQIVND (reference sequence). Next came a second PCR, run for roughly 6 to 11 cycles, which used a sample-barcoded 5' primer along with a J-beta primer mix. At least 2.5 million CDR3-containing paired-end reads were obtained per sample. TCRdb fed the 5' RACE reads into MiXCR, producing one record per CDR3 protein. The data hold 1.5 million to 2 million distinct CDR3 sequences, with about two fifths observed a single time.

The sample consisted of blood. This TCR was sampled from a human donor in good health. This chain joins TRBV19 and TRBJ2-3; TRBD1 matches at 7 bases. This CDR3 reads CASSYRGSDTQYF. CDR3 coding DNA: TGTGCCAGTAGTTACAGGGGTTCGGATACGCAGTATTTT.